The clone carrying this T cell receptor (beta chain) is a singleton in its sample. The antigen remains undetermined. This entry belongs to a study of glioma-infiltrating T cells after dendritic cell vaccination. The PCR used 60 V beta and 13 J beta primers. Produced via immunoSEQ multiplex PCR; TCRdb's table is partial and in-frame only. The table has over 55,000 clones, roughly four fifths seen once. Findings of the study overall: Estimated pretreatment TIL content predicted outcome after dendritic cell vaccination. No direct clonality-survival link was found; a diverse polyclonal response may matter.

Time point given: after dendritic cell vaccination, including at tumor progression/relapse. No glioblastoma patient carried an isocitrate dehydrogenase mutation. The material was blood, obtained after dendritic cell vaccination. This receptor was identified in a human donor with glioblastoma.

In nucleotides, the CDR3 is TGTGCCAGCTCACCAACGGGGGAGCGCTCCTATAATTCACCCCTCCACTTT. Translation gives CASSPTGERSYNSPLHF. V usage is TRBV18 and J usage is TRBJ1-6, with D possibly being TRBD1 (5 bases). Trimming pared 2 bases from V and 0 bases from J, leaving 11 bases between. The CDR3 loop spans 17 amino acids. Germline loops: CDR1 KGHSH, CDR2 LQKENI.